Only a few counts were recorded for the clone carrying this T cell receptor beta chain. This sample stems from a study of T-cell reconstitution after alpha-beta-depleted transplantation in children. A TCRbeta library incorporating unique molecular identifiers was prepared. Using its own MiXCR run on the PCR reads, TCRdb lists one record per CDR3 protein. This sample carries under 250,000 distinct CDR3 sequences, 20% to 30% of them seen once, and the ten largest clones take about 4.8%. The V gene end was trimmed by 3 bases and the J gene end by 2 bases; junction bases not matched to a gene: 9. Germline CDR1 is SQVTM and CDR2 is ANQGSEA. This CDR3 is 15 amino acids long.

V usage is TRBV29-1 and J usage is TRBJ1-2, with TRBD1 identical over 7 bases. The sequence was obtained from a female patient younger than 10 who had a stem cell transplant for congenital amegakaryocytic thrombocytopenia, so the T cells may come from the graft donor. The sample consisted of PBMCs, mostly from graft donor cells, taken 360 days after TCRalphabeta/CD19-depleted stem cell transplant. CDR3 bases: TGCAGCGTTGATCCCTACGGACAGGAGAACTATGGCTACACCTTC. Its translation is CSVDPYGQENYGYTF.